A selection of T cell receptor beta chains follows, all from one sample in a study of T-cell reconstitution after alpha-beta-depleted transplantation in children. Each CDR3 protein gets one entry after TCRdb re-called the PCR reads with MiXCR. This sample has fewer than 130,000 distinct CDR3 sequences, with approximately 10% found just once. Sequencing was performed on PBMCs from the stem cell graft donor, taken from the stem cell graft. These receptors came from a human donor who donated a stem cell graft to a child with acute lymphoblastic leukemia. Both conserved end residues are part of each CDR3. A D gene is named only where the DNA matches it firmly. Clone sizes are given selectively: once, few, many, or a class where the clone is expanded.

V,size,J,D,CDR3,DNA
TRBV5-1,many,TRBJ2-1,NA,CASSLQPSYNEQFF,TGCGCCAGCAGCTTGCAGCCTTCCTACAATGAGCAGTTCTTC
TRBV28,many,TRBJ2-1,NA,CASRIRQNEQFF,TGTGCCAGCAGGATCCGACAGAATGAGCAGTTCTTC
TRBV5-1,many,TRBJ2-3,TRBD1,CASSSRTGPTDTQYF,TGCGCCAGCAGCTCGCGGACAGGACCCACAGATACGCAGTATTTT
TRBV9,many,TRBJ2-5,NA,CASQGQVGETQYF,TGTGCCAGCCAGGGGCAGGTTGGGGAGACCCAGTACTTC
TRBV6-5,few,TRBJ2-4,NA,CASSYLGQQNSQYF,TGTGCCAGCAGTTACCTTGGACAGCAAAACAGTCAGTACTTC
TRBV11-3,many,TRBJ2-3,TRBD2,CASSLGSPGLAGADTQYF,TGTGCCAGCAGCTTAGGAAGCCCGGGACTAGCGGGGGCTGATACGCAGTATTTT
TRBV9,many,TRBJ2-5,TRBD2,CASSVGLADQETQYF,TGTGCCAGCAGCGTAGGTCTAGCGGACCAAGAGACCCAGTACTTC
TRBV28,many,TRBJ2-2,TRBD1,CASSSLYAGQANTGELFF,TGTGCCAGCAGTTCCCTCTACGCAGGACAGGCGAACACCGGGGAGCTGTTTTTT
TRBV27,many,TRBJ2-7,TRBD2,CASSLREGSYEQYF,TGTGCCAGCAGTTTGAGGGAGGGATCCTACGAGCAGTACTTC
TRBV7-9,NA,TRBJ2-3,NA,CASRHYSGTRSEYF,TGTGCCAGCAGACACTACTCCGGGACTCGTTCGGAGTATTTT
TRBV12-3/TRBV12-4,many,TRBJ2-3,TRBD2,CASRNLAGGSTDTQYF,TGTGCCAGCAGGAACCTAGCGGGGGGGAGCACAGATACGCAGTATTTT
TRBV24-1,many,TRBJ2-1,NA,CATSPTGPYNEQFF,TGTGCCACCAGTCCGACTGGACCCTACAATGAGCAGTTCTTC
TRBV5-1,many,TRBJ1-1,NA,CASSPTAVPEAFF,TGCGCCAGCAGCCCTACGGCGGTCCCTGAAGCTTTCTTT
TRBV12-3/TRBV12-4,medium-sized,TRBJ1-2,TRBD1,CASRLDRGGYGYTF,TGTGCCAGCAGACTCGACAGGGGAGGCTATGGCTACACCTTC
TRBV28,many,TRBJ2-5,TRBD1,CASSRDRLQETQYF,TGTGCCAGCAGTCGGGACAGGCTACAAGAGACCCAGTACTTC
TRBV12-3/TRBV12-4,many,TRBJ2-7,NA,CASKLGLWVDEQYF,TGTGCCAGCAAATTGGGGCTATGGGTGGACGAGCAGTACTTC
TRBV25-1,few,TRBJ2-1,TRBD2,CASSAWGGIGNEQFF,TGTGCCAGCAGTGCCTGGGGGGGGATCGGCAATGAGCAGTTCTTC
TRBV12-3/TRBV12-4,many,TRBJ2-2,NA,CASTPGRPIGTGELFF,TGTGCCAGCACCCCGGGACGCCCGATAGGAACCGGGGAGCTGTTTTTT
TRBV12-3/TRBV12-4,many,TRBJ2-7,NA,CASSLGQTYEQYF,TGTGCCAGCAGTTTAGGTCAGACCTACGAGCAGTACTTC
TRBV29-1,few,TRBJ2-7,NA,CSGGESYEQYF,TGCAGCGGGGGAGAGAGCTACGAGCAGTACTTC
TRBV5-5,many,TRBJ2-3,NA,CASSLNPRGQYF,TGTGCCAGCAGCTTGAACCCCCGGGGGCAGTATTTT